The 26 T cell receptor beta chains below come from one sample, sequenced in a study of CD8+ T cells in alopecia areata. Sequencing templates came from extracted RNA that was reverse transcribed into cDNA. Repertoires were generated with immunoSEQ multiplex PCR, while TCRdb's copy carries only in-frame clones and drops some. Here the sample spans 120,000 or so clones, approximately 57% being singletons. As to treatment: oral pan-JAK inhibitor, 5-10 mg twice daily. The specimen comprised CD4+ T cells sorted from blood, sampled at week 4, from a patient treated with tofacitinib. These receptors were obtained from a human donor with alopecia areata.

This clone was seen a handful of times. The chain is built from TRBV23-1 and TRBJ1-1; 10 nucleotides match TRBD1. Being an ORF, TRBV23-1 has a function that is uncertain. V lost 2 bases and J lost 0; bases outside the gene matches: 18. The CDR3 is made up of 21 amino acids. In DNA form, the CDR3 reads TGCGCCAGCAGTCAAGAACCGGGACAGGGGCTTGGCGATGAGGTGAACACTGAAGCTTTCTTT. Its protein is CASSQEPGQGLGDEVNTEAFF.

This sequence joins TRBV4-3 and TRBJ2-1; 8 positions agree with TRBD2. V lost 3 bases and J lost 15; bases outside the gene matches: 4. Germline V gene sequence: CDR1 LGHNA, CDR2 YSLEER. The CDR3 covers 11 residues. The DNA for the CDR3 is TGCGCCAGCAGCCACGGGACTAGTTTGTTCTTC. Protein: CASSHGTSLFF.

This clone occurred a few times. The chain employs TRBV28 and TRBJ2-3, with D maybe TRBD2 (6 bases). The CDR3 has 13 amino acids. The V and J ends lost 6 bases and 0 bases respectively, with 7 bases between them. Germline lookup yields CDR1 MDHEN and CDR2 SYDVKM. The CDR3 region has the DNA TGTGCCAGCAGACGGGGGAGCACAGATACGCAGTATTTT. Protein product: CASRRGSTDTQYF.

The rearrangement joins TRBV11-2 to TRBJ1-4; D is possibly TRBD1 (5 bases). With 4 bases removed from V and 8 bases from J, the gap between germline ends came to 14 bases. Germline CDR1 SGHAT, CDR2 FQNNGV. The CDR3 length is 14 residues. The CDR3 is CASSWDGEGEKLFF. CDR3 DNA: TGTGCCAGCAGCTGGGACGGCGAGGGAGAAAAACTGTTTTTT.

The table lists this clone with a count of one. The chain has TRBV23-1 and TRBJ2-2, with 10 positions matching TRBD2. TRBV23-1 is classed as an ORF, of uncertain function. The J segment lost 14 bases and the V segment lost 0 bases, leaving 18 bases of the junction unmatched. This CDR3 spans 18 amino acids. In nucleotides, the CDR3 is TGCGCCAGCAGTCAATCGGGCGCGCTAGCGGGAGTTCGGGGAGGACTGTTTTTT. Translation: CASSQSGALAGVRGGLFF.

Of note for this clone: Other DNA sequences within the sample encode an identical CDR3. The genes are TRBV29-1 and TRBJ2-1; no firm D call. The germline V and J ends were trimmed by 4 bases and 5 bases, with 3 bases remaining between them. Germline values: CDR1 SQVTM, CDR2 ANQGSEA. This CDR3 has 10 amino acids. This chain's CDR3 is CSVAHNEQFF. CDR3 DNA: TGCAGCGTTGCTCACAATGAGCAGTTCTTC.

The gene calls are TRBV7-3 and TRBJ2-5; 9 bases fit TRBD1. V shed 2 bases, J shed 5 bases, and the junction held 6 bases outside the gene matches. The CDR3 loop spans 15 amino acids. The germline V gene has CDR1 SGHTA and CDR2 FQGTGA. Written as DNA, the CDR3 is TGTGCCAGCAGCTTAGGGACAGGGAGGTTTGAGACCCAGTACTTC. This codes for CASSLGTGRFETQYF. The variable domain in full, completed from reference TRBV7-3 and TRBJ2-5, reads GAGVSQTPSNKVTEKGKYVELRCDPISGHTALYWYRQSLGQGPEFLIYFQGTGAADDSGLPNDRFFAVRPEGSVSTLKIQRTERGDSAVYLCASSLGTGRFETQYFGPGTRLLVL.

This sequence joins TRBV6-6 and TRBJ2-5; D remains unclear. This CDR3 is 13 amino acids long. Germline V gene sequence: CDR1 MNHNY, CDR2 SVGAGI (reference sequence). V dropped 0 bases and J dropped 5 bases, with 7 bases sitting between them. The CDR3 nucleotides read TGTGCCAGCAGTTACTCGTCTTGGGAGACCCAGTACTTC. This gives the protein CASSYSSWETQYF.

The genes are TRBV4-3 and TRBJ2-1; D not resolved. V lost 5 bases to trimming and J lost 2 bases, with 7 bases between them. Germline V gene data show CDR1 as LGHNA and CDR2 as YSLEER. CDR3 size: 13 residues. The CDR3 here is CASSVRTYNEQFF. The CDR3 DNA reads as TGCGCCAGCAGCGTCAGAACCTACAATGAGCAGTTCTTC.

The CDR3 loop reads CASSQVLGGTGELFF. CDR3 nucleotide sequence: TGTGCCAGCAGCCAAGTTTTAGGGGGAACCGGGGAGCTGTTTTTT. The chain uses TRBV4-2 and TRBJ2-2; the D gene is possibly TRBD1 (6 bases). Trimming removed 1 base at V and 5 bases at J, with 11 bases between. The CDR3 extends over 15 amino acids. CDR1 is LGHNA and CDR2 is YNFKEQ in the germline V gene.

The V gene is TRBV18, the J gene TRBJ2-5, with a possible D match to TRBD1 (6 bases). The germline gives CDR1 KGHSH, CDR2 LQKENI. V dropped 0 bases and J dropped 4 bases, with 6 bases sitting between them. The CDR3 is 13 amino acids. The CDR3 loop reads CASSPPGGETQYF. Written as DNA, the CDR3 is TGTGCCAGCTCACCACCAGGGGGAGAGACCCAGTACTTC.

This chain uses TRBV4-1 with TRBJ1-2; perhaps TRBD1 as D (6 bases). The CDR3 consists of 15 residues. Germline V gene sequence: CDR1 MGHRA, CDR2 YSYEKL. The V and J ends lost 0 bases and 4 bases respectively, with 12 bases between them. For the CDR3, the DNA is TGCGCCAGCAGCCAAGATTTCAGACAGGTCTATGGCTACACCTTC. This sequence encodes CASSQDFRQVYGYTF.

This clone has at least ten counts. The chain combines TRBV5-6 with TRBJ2-1; 13 nucleotides match TRBD2. The CDR3 is 17 residues long. Trimming took 0 bases from V and 6 from J; bases not matched to a gene: 6. In germline, CDR1 is SGHDT, CDR2 YYEEEE. CDR3 in DNA: TGTGCCAGCAGCTTGGGACTAGCGGGGGGACTTTCCAATGAGCAGTTCTTC. Translating it yields CASSLGLAGGLSNEQFF.

The gene calls are TRBV18 and TRBJ2-5; the D gene is possibly TRBD2 (5 bases). The germline V gene has CDR1 KGHSH and CDR2 LQKENI. The CDR3 sequence is 16 residues long. V was clipped by 6 bases and J by 1 base, with 18 bases between them. CDR3 in DNA: TGTGCCAGCTCCCCCAATAGGGAGTTGGGCCAAGAGACCCAGTACTTC. It codes for CASSPNRELGQETQYF.

A few counts support this clone. The rearrangement links TRBV19 to TRBJ2-1, with 7 bases matching TRBD2. The CDR3 has 13 amino acids. Germline CDR1 LNHDA, CDR2 SQIVND (reference sequence). Trimming at V came to 6 bases and at J to 2 bases, leaving 1 base not matched to a gene. The CDR3 reads CASRAGTYNEQFF. CDR3 nucleotide sequence: TGTGCCAGTAGAGCGGGGACCTACAATGAGCAGTTCTTC.

The chain recombines TRBV27 with TRBJ1-2; 9 nucleotides agree with TRBD1. The CDR3 length is 14 residues. After removal of 11 bases from V and 7 bases from J, the junction contained 14 bases not matched to a gene. The V gene's germline CDR1 is MNHEY and CDR2 SMNVEV (reference sequence). CDR3 region: CAPAYDRGKGGYTF. DNA of the CDR3: TGTGCCCCAGCATATGACAGGGGGAAAGGTGGCTACACCTTC.

The genes are TRBV23-1 and TRBJ2-3, with TRBD1 matching 9 bases. TRBV23-1 has ORF status, its function being uncertain. The CDR3 is 18 amino acids. Germline trimming cut 4 bases from V and 10 bases from J; bases unmatched to any gene: 21. CDR3 bases: TGCGCCAGCAGTCGCTACCCAGAAGACAGGGGGGAGACTGGGGCGCAGTATTTT. Translation gives CASSRYPEDRGETGAQYF.

The V and J genes are TRBV14 and TRBJ2-7, with TRBD2 matching 8 bases. The length of the CDR3 is 16 residues. Looked up from germline, CDR1 is SGHDN and CDR2 is FVKESK. Trimming cost V 3 bases and J 6 bases; bases outside gene matches: 13. The CDR3 is CASSHLPGLGVLEQYF. CDR3 nucleotide sequence: TGTGCCAGCAGCCACCTTCCGGGACTAGGGGTTCTCGAGCAGTACTTC.

As DNA, the CDR3 is TGCGCCAGCAGCCAAGGGATTTCAGGGGCCGGGGAGCTGTTTTTT. It codes for CASSQGISGAGELFF. The gene calls are TRBV4-1 and TRBJ2-2; D perhaps matches TRBD1 (6 bases). The CDR3 is 15 residues long. The germline CDR1 and CDR2 sequences are MGHRA and YSYEKL. The germline V and J ends were trimmed by 1 base and 6 bases, with 12 bases remaining between them.

V is TRBV29-1 and J is TRBJ1-5; 12 nucleotides align to TRBD1. Germline trimming cut 6 bases from V and 0 bases from J; bases unmatched to any gene: 6. Germline CDR1 SQVTM, CDR2 ANQGSEA. The CDR3 extends over 16 amino acids. The CDR3 loop is CSVGTGGGNSNQPQHF. Here the CDR3 DNA reads TGCAGCGTCGGGACAGGGGGCGGGAATAGCAATCAGCCCCAGCATTTT.

The gene calls are TRBV7-2 and TRBJ2-7, with 7 bases that match TRBD2. The germline V gene has CDR1 SGHTA and CDR2 FQGNSA. CDR3 length equals 14 residues. V trimming: 5 bases; J trimming: 8 bases; junction bases outside the gene matches: 12. This CDR3 is CASSRGRGSFKQYF. For the CDR3, the DNA is TGTGCCAGCAGCCGCGGGCGGGGGTCTTTCAAGCAGTACTTC.

The CDR3 DNA sequence: TGTGCCAGCAGATCGACAGGGAGTGACATTCAGTACTTC. Translation: CASRSTGSDIQYF. The chain uses TRBV25-1 and TRBJ2-4; TRBD1 matches 7 bases. The germline V gene encodes CDR1 MGHDK and CDR2 SYGVNS. The CDR3 has 13 residues. V was clipped by 6 bases and J by 8 bases; unmatched bases: 7. Combining the CDR3 with reference TRBV25-1 and TRBJ2-4 gives the whole variable domain EADIYQTPRYLVIGTGKKITLECSQTMGHDKMYWYQQDPGMELHLIHYSYGVNSTEKGDLSSESTVSRIRTEHFPLTLESARPSHTSQYLCASRSTGSDIQYFGAGTRLSVL.

This clone was picked up a small number of times. V gene TRBV5-4 combines with J gene TRBJ2-5; 7 nucleotides agree with TRBD2. The CDR3 has 16 amino acids. Germline CDR1 and CDR2: SGHNT and YYREEE (reference sequence). J gave up 2 bases and V 0 bases, and 7 bases lay outside the gene matches. CDR3 DNA sequence: TGTGCCAGCAGCTTGGGATGGGCGGGGGAACAAGAGACCCAGTACTTC. Its protein product is CASSLGWAGEQETQYF.

This clone showed up just once. The rearrangement uses TRBV6-5 and TRBJ1-5; D ambiguous. V was trimmed by 7 bases and J by 2 bases, leaving 12 bases between them. This CDR3 comprises 14 residues. CDR1 and CDR2 from the germline V gene are MNHEY and SVGAGI. CDR3 residues: CASMPDPGNQPQHF. CDR3 nucleotide sequence: TGTGCCAGCATGCCGGACCCGGGCAATCAGCCCCAGCATTTT.

This clone was picked up a small number of times. The chain recombines TRBV4-1 with TRBJ2-3; D is unresolved. V gave up 1 base and J gave up 3 bases, with 8 bases separating them. From germline, CDR1 is MGHRA and CDR2 YSYEKL. CDR3 size: 14 residues. CDR3 nucleotides: TGCGCCAGCAGCCAAGGCGTTACTACAGATACGCAGTATTTT. It is translated as CASSQGVTTDTQYF.

This clone came up a few times. The chain uses TRBV19 and TRBJ1-6; D remains unclear. Per germline, CDR1 LNHDA and CDR2 SQIVND (reference sequence). V lost 6 bases and J 10 bases, leaving 19 bases between the germline ends. This CDR3 contains 15 residues. CDR3: CASRPPLGIDSPLHF. The DNA for the CDR3 is TGTGCCAGTAGGCCTCCCCTCGGGATTGACTCACCCCTCCACTTT. Together with reference TRBV19 and TRBJ1-6, the CDR3 gives the full variable domain: DGGITQSPKYLFRKEGQNVTLSCEQNLNHDAMYWYRQDPGQGLRLIYYSQIVNDFQKGDIAEGYSVSREKKESFPLTVTSAQKNPTAFYLCASRPPLGIDSPLHFGNGTRLTVT.